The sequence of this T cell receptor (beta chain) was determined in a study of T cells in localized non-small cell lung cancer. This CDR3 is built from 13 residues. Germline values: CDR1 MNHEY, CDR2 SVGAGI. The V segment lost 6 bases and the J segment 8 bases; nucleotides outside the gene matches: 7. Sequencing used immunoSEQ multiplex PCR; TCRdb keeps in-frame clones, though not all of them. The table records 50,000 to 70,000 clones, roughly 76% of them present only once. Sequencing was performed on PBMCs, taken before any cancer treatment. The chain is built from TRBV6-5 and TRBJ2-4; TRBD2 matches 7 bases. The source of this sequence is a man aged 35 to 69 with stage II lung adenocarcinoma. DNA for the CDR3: TGTGCCAGCAGAACCGCGGGAGAGTACATTCAGTACTTC. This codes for CASRTAGEYIQYF.